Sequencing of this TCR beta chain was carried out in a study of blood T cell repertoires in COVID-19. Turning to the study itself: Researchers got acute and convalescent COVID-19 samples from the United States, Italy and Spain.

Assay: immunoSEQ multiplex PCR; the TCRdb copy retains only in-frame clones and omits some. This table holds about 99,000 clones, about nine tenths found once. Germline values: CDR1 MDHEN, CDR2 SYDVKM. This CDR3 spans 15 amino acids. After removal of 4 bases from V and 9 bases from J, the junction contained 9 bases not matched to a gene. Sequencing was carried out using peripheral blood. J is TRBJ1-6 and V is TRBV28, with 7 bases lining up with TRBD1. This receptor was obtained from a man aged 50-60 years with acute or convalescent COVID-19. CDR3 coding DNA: TGTGCCAGCAGTTATTCCAGGGGGAACGGTTCACCCCTCCACTTT. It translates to CASSYSRGNGSPLHF.